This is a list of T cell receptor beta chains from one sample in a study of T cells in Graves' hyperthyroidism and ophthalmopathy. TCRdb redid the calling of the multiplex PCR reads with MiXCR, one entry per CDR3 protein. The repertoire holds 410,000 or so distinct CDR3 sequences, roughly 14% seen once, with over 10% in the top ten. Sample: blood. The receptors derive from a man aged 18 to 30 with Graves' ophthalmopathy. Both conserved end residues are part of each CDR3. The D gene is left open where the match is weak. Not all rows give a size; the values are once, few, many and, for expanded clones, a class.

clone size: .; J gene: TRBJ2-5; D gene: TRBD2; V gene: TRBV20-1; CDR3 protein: CSARDRASGRQETQYF; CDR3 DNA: TGCAGTGCTAGAGATCGGGCTAGCGGGAGGCAAGAGACCCAGTACTTC
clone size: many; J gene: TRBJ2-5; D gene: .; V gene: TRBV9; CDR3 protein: CASSSSQETQYF; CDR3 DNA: TGTGCCAGCAGCTCTAGCCAAGAGACCCAGTACTTC
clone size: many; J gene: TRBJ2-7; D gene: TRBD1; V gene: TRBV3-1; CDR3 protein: CASSQDRELDRATYEQYF; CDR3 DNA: TGTGCCAGCAGCCAAGATAGGGAACTGGACAGGGCAACCTACGAGCAGTACTTC
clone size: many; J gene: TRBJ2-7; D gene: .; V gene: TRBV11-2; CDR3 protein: CASSLVPGTYEQYF; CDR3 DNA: TGTGCCAGCAGCTTAGTGCCAGGAACCTACGAGCAGTACTTC
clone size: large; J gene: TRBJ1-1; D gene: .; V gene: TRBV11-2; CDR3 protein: CASSRKGDTEAFF; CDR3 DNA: TGTGCCAGCAGCCGTAAGGGGGACACTGAAGCTTTCTTT
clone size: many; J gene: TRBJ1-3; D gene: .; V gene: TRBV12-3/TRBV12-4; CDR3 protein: CASSHIFSGNTIYF; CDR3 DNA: TGTGCCAGCAGCCACATCTTCTCTGGAAACACCATATATTTT
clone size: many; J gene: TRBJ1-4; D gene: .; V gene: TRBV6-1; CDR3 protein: CASRQTGAKLFF; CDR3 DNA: TGTGCCAGCAGGCAAACCGGGGCAAAACTGTTTTTT
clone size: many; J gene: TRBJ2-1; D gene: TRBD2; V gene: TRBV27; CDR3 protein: CASNTGTSSYNEQFF; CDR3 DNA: TGTGCCAGCAATACCGGGACTAGCTCTTACAATGAGCAGTTCTTC
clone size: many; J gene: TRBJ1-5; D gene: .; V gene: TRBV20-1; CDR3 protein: CSASQGPYQPQHF; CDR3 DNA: TGCAGTGCTAGCCAGGGGCCCTATCAGCCCCAGCATTTT
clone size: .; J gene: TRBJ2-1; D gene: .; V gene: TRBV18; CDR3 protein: CASSPAGSEQFF; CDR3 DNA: TGTGCCAGCTCACCAGCGGGTAGTGAGCAGTTCTTC
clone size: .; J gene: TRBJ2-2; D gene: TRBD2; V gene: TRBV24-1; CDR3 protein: CATSDPSGRDTGELFF; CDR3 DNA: TGTGCCACCAGTGACCCCAGCGGGAGGGACACCGGGGAGCTGTTTTTT
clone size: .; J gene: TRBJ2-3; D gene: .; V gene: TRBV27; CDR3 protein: CASRYSGGPSYEQYFGPGTDTQYF; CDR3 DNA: .
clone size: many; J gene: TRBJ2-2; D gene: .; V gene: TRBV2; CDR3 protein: CASSDEAPSNTGELFF; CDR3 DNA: TGTGCCAGCAGTGATGAGGCGCCCTCGAACACCGGGGAGCTGTTTTTT
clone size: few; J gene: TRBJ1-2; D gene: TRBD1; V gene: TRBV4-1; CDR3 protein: CASSQDVTGGFGYTF; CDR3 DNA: TGCGCCAGCAGCCAAGATGTGACAGGGGGCTTTGGCTACACCTTC
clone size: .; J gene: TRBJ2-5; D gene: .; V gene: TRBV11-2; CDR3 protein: CASSSLRAQGLETQYF; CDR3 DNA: TGTGCCAGCAGCTCCCTTCGAGCCCAGGGGTTGGAGACCCAGTACTTC
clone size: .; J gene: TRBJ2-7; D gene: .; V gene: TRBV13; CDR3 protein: CASRAGIGGEQYF; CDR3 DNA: TGTGCCAGCAGAGCCGGAATCGGGGGCGAGCAGTACTTC
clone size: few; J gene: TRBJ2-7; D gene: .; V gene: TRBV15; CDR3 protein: CATSRDWGSPPEQYF; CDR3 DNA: TGTGCCACCAGCAGAGATTGGGGGAGCCCGCCCGAGCAGTACTTC
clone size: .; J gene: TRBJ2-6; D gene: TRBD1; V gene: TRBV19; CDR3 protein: CASSPGQGAGANVLTF; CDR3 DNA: TGTGCCAGTAGTCCGGGACAGGGGGCTGGGGCCAACGTCCTGACTTTC
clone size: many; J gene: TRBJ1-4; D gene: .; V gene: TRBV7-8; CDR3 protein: CASSLDRRRYNEKLFF; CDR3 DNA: TGTGCCAGCAGCTTAGATCGCAGGCGGTATAATGAAAAACTGTTTTTT
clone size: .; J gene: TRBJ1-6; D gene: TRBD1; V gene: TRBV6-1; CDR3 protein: CASGPGTGRGVWNSPLHF; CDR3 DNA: TGTGCCAGCGGCCCCGGGACAGGGAGAGGTGTGTGGAATTCACCCCTCCACTTT
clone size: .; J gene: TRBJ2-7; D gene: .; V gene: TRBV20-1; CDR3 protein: CSARAEGRTSSYEQYF; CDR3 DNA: TGCAGTGCTAGAGCGGAGGGACGTACGAGCTCCTACGAGCAGTACTTC
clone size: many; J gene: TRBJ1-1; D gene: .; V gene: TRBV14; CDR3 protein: CASSHYGWSTEAFF; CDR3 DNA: TGTGCCAGCAGCCATTATGGGTGGAGCACTGAAGCTTTCTTT
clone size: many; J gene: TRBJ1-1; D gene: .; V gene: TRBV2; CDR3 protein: CASPERVQSAEAFF; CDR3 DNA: TGTGCCAGCCCCGAGAGGGTGCAGAGCGCTGAAGCTTTCTTT
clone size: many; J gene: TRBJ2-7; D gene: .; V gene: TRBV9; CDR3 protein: CASSAGYEQYF; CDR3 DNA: TGTGCCAGCAGCGCGGGGTACGAGCAGTACTTC
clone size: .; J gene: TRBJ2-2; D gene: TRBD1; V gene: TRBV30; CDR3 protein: CAWSVRVTGVHHGELFF; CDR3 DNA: TGTGCCTGGAGTGTACGCGTGACAGGGGTTCATCACGGGGAGCTGTTTTTT
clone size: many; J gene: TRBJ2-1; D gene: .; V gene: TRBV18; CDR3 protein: CASSPSVTYNEQFF; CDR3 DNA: TGTGCCAGCTCACCAAGCGTTACCTACAATGAGCAGTTCTTC
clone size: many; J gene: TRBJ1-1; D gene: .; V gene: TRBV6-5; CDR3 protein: CASSYWRIQDTEAFF; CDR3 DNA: TGTGCCAGCAGTTACTGGCGAATTCAAGACACTGAAGCTTTCTTT
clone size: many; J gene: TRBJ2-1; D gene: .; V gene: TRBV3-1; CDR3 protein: CASSPENRGGYNEQFF; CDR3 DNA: TGTGCCAGCAGCCCCGAGAACAGGGGAGGGTACAATGAGCAGTTCTTC
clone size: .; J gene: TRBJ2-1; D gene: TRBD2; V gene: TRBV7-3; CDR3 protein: CASSLTLGSTSGRFHNEQFF; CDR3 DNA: TGTGCCAGCAGCTTAACGTTAGGGTCGACTAGCGGGAGGTTCCACAATGAGCAGTTCTTC
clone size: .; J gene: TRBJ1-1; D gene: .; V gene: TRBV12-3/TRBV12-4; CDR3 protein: CASSEYMNTEAFF; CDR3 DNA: TGTGCCAGCAGTGAATATATGAACACTGAAGCTTTCTTT
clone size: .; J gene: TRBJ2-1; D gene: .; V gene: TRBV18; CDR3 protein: CASSRNDRDPEQFF; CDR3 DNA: TGTGCCAGCTCCCGAAACGACAGAGACCCAGAGCAGTTCTTC
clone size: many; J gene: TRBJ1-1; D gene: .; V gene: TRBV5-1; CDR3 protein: CASSGRAADTEAFF; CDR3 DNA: TGCGCCAGCAGCGGGAGGGCAGCTGACACTGAAGCTTTCTTT
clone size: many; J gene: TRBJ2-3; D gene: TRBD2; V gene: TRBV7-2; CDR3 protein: CASSQAGAWMQYF; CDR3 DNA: TGTGCCAGCAGCCAAGCGGGGGCCTGGATGCAGTATTTT
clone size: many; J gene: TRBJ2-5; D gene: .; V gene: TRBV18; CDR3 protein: CASSPPGQQTQYF; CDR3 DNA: TGTGCCAGCTCACCACCAGGGCAGCAGACCCAGTACTTC
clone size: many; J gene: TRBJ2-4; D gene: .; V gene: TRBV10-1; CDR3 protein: CASSDVLAKNIQYF; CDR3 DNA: TGCGCCAGCAGTGATGTCCTAGCCAAAAACATTCAGTACTTC
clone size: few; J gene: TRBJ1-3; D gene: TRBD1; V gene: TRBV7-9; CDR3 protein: CASSLNPWQGASGNTIYF; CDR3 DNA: TGTGCCAGCAGCTTAAATCCGTGGCAGGGGGCGTCTGGAAACACCATATATTTT
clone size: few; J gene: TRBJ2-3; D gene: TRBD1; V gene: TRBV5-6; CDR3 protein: CASSLDPGGEGDTQYF; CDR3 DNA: TGTGCCAGCAGCTTGGATCCAGGGGGCGAGGGAGATACGCAGTATTTT
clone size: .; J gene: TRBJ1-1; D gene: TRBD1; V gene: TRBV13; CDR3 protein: CASSLGGRGISEAFF; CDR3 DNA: TGTGCCAGCAGCTTAGGGGGCAGGGGGATTTCTGAAGCTTTCTTT
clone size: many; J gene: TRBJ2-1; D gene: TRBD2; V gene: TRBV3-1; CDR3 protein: CASSLSGGATGQFF; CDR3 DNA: TGTGCCAGCAGTCTTAGCGGGGGGGCCACCGGCCAGTTCTTC
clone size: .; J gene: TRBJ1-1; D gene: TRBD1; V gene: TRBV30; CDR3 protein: CAWSGQGAGTEAFF; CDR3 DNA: TGTGCCTGGAGCGGACAGGGGGCAGGCACTGAAGCTTTCTTT